Shown below are 13 T cell receptor beta chains from a single sample sequenced in a study of blood T cell repertoires in COVID-19. Repertoires were generated with immunoSEQ multiplex PCR, while TCRdb's copy carries only in-frame clones and drops some. The profile shows 100,000 to 130,000 clones, approximately 88% of them singletons. Sequencing used peripheral blood. The receptors here all came from a man in his forties or fifties with active or convalescent COVID-19.

V and J are TRBV30 and TRBJ2-7; 10 bases are a match to TRBD1. After removal of 3 bases from V and 6 bases from J, the junction contained 8 bases not matched to a gene. CDR1 and CDR2 from the germline V gene are GTSNPN and SVGIG (reference sequence). This CDR3 region has 14 residues. The CDR3 DNA follows: TGTGCCTGGAGGTCACCGGGACAGGGGATCGAGCAGTACTTC. It specifies CAWRSPGQGIEQYF.

The V call is TRBV6-5, the J call TRBJ1-3, with D unresolved. The CDR3 has 16 amino acids. From germline, CDR1 is MNHEY and CDR2 SVGAGI. V was cut by 0 bases and J by 0 bases, with 9 bases left in between. The CDR3 DNA reads as TGTGCCAGCAGTTACTCAGCGGTCAGCTCTGGAAACACCATATATTTT. Protein: CASSYSAVSSGNTIYF.

The DNA of the CDR3 is TGTGCCAGCAGCCAAGTTAGATCGAGCGGGAGGAGGTACGAGCAGTACTTC. Translating gives CASSQVRSSGRRYEQYF. The genes are TRBV3-1 (or the pseudogene TRBV3-2) and TRBJ2-7; TRBD2 aligns across 9 bases. With V trimmed by 1 base and J by 4 bases, 11 bases remained unmatched. The CDR3 sequence is 17 residues long. The germline V gene encodes CDR1 LGHDT and CDR2 YNNKEL (reference sequence).

The chain joins TRBV2 to TRBJ2-7; 10 positions agree with TRBD1. The V gene's germline CDR1 is SNHLY and CDR2 FYNNEI. The CDR3 is 14 residues long. J lost 0 bases, V lost 11 bases, and 7 bases had no gene match. Here the CDR3 DNA reads TGTGCCGGACAGGGGGTCCGAAGCTCCTACGAGCAGTACTTC. This translates into CAGQGVRSSYEQYF.

The chain carries TRBV6-5 and TRBJ1-1; perhaps TRBD1 as D (5 bases). V was shortened by 6 bases and J by 1 base, with 12 bases between the two germline ends. Germline-derived CDR1 and CDR2 are MNHEY and SVGAGI. The CDR3 loop spans 14 amino acids. CDR3 residues: CASRRGRENTEAFF. The CDR3 bases are TGTGCCAGCAGGCGGGGACGGGAGAACACTGAAGCTTTCTTT.

The rearrangement uses TRBV4-2 and TRBJ2-3, with TRBD1 as a possible D gene (6 bases). The V end lost 1 base, the J end lost 1 base, and 12 bases lay between the germline ends. Germline values: CDR1 LGHNA, CDR2 YNFKEQ. The CDR3 has 16 residues. The CDR3 nucleotides are TGTGCCAGCAGCCAAGTAGGGGGAACCGGCACAGATACGCAGTATTTT. This translates into CASSQVGGTGTDTQYF.

The genes are TRBV29-1 and TRBJ1-1; TRBD1 aligns across 7 bases. V trimming: 4 bases; J trimming: 4 bases; junction bases outside the gene matches: 12. Per germline, CDR1 SQVTM and CDR2 ANQGSEA. CDR3 size: 15 residues. The CDR3 nucleotides read TGCAGCGTTGTACTGGACAGGATGGGTAGCACTGAAGCTTTCTTT. Protein sequence: CSVVLDRMGSTEAFF.

V and J are TRBV6-6 and TRBJ2-1; 14 positions agree with TRBD2. Germline values: CDR1 MNHNY, CDR2 SVGAGI (reference sequence). The CDR3 runs to 17 residues. V lost 5 bases and J lost 4; bases outside the gene matches: 7. CDR3 residues: CASSHGLAGGRYNEQFF. The CDR3 DNA is TGTGCCAGCAGTCATGGACTAGCGGGAGGACGGTACAATGAGCAGTTCTTC.

DNA of the CDR3: TGTGCCAGCAGTTACCCTGGGACTAGCACTGAGACCCAGTACTTC. Translating gives CASSYPGTSTETQYF. This chain uses TRBV6-6 with TRBJ2-5, with 9 bases that match TRBD2. The germline gives CDR1 MNHNY, CDR2 SVGAGI (reference sequence). This CDR3 has 15 amino acids. The V gene end was trimmed by 2 bases and the J gene end by 5 bases; junction bases not matched to a gene: 6.

The V and J genes are TRBV7-9 and TRBJ2-3; 11 positions agree with TRBD2. J was trimmed by 0 bases and V by 2 bases; bases with no gene match: 7. Germline V gene lookup returns CDR1 SEHNR and CDR2 FQNEAQ (reference sequence). CDR3 length equals 18 residues. The CDR3 loop is CASSLLAGGLVSTDTQYF. CDR3 DNA: TGTGCCAGCAGCTTACTAGCGGGAGGACTGGTTAGCACAGATACGCAGTATTTT. Based on the CDR3 plus reference TRBV7-9 and TRBJ2-3, the full variable domain is DTGVSQNPRHKITKRGQNVTFRCDPISEHNRLYWYRQTLGQGPEFLTYFQNEAQLEKSRLLSDRFSAERPKGSFSTLEIQRTEQGDSAMYLCASSLLAGGLVSTDTQYFGPGTRLTVL.

The chain uses TRBV19 and TRBJ2-2; 14 bases line up with TRBD2. This CDR3 has 15 amino acids. V shed 7 bases and J 6 bases; nucleotides not matched to a gene: 4. Germline V gene data show CDR1 as LNHDA and CDR2 as SQIVND (reference sequence). For the CDR3, the DNA is TGTGCCAGTAACGCGGGACTAGCGGGAGCCGGGGAGCTGTTTTTT. Its translation is CASNAGLAGAGELFF.

The chain links TRBV27 to TRBJ1-4; 8 bases fit TRBD1. The ends lost 6 bases at V and 5 bases at J; junction bases unmatched: 8. The CDR3 has 15 amino acids. Germline CDR1 MNHEY, CDR2 SMNVEV (reference sequence). The CDR3 protein is CASSSKRDRNEKLFF. The CDR3 DNA sequence: TGTGCCAGCAGCTCAAAGCGGGACAGGAATGAAAAACTGTTTTTT.

The chain carries TRBV28 and TRBJ2-4; 7 bases fit TRBD2. CDR3 length equals 15 residues. With 3 bases clipped from V and 1 base from J, the junction kept 3 bases outside the gene matches. CDR1 is MDHEN and CDR2 is SYDVKM in the germline V gene. CDR3 region: CASSFLREAKNIQYF. The CDR3 DNA is TGTGCCAGCAGTTTCCTGCGGGAGGCCAAAAACATTCAGTACTTC.